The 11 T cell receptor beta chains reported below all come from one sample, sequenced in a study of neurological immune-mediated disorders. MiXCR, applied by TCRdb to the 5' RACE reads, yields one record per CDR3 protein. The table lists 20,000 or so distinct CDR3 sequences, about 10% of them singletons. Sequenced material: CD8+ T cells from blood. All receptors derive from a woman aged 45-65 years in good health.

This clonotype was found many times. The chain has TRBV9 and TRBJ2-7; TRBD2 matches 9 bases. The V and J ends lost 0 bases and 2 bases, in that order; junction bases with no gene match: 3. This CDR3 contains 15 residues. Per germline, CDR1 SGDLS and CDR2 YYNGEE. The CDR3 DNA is TGTGCCAGCAGCGTAGCGCCTAGCGGGGCCTACGAGCAGTACTTC. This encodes CASSVAPSGAYEQYF.

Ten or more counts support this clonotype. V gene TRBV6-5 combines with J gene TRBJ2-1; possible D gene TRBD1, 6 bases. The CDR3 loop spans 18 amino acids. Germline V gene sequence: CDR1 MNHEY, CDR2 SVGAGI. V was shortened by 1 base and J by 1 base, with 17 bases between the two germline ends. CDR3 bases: TGTGCCAGCAGTTACTTAGGAAACAGGGAAGGTTCCTACAATGAGCAGTTCTTC. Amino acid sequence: CASSYLGNREGSYNEQFF.

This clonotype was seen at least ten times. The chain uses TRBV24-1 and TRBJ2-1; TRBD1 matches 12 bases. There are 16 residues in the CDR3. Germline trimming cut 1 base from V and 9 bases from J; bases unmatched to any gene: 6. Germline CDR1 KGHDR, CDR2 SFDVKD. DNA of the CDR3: TGTGCCACCAGTGATTTTACCGGGACAGGGGGCACTGAGCAGTTCTTC. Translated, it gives CATSDFTGTGGTEQFF.

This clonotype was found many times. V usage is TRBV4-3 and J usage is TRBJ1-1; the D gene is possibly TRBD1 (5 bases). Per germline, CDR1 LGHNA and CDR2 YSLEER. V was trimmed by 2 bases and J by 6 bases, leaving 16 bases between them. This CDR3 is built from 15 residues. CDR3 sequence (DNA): TGCGCCAGCAGCCAAACGGTGGGGCCCAAGCCTGAAGCTTTCTTT. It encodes CASSQTVGPKPEAFF.

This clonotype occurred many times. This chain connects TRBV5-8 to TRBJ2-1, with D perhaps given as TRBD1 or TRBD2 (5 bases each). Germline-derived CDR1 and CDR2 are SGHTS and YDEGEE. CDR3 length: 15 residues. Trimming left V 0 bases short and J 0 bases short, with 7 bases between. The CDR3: CASSLGGSSYNEQFF. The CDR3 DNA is TGTGCCAGCAGCTTGGGGGGGAGCTCCTACAATGAGCAGTTCTTC. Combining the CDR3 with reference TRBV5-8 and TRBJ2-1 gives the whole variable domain EAGVTQSPTHLIKTRGQQATLRCSPISGHTSVYWYQQALGLGLQFLLWYDEGEERNRGNFPPRFSGRQFPNYSSELNVNALELEDSALYLCASSLGGSSYNEQFFGPGTRLTVL.

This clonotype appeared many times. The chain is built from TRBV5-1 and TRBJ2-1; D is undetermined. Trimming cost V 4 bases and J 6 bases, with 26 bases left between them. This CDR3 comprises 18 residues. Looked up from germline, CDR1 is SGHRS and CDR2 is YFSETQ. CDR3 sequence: CASSPPRSVAERANEQFF. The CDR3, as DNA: TGCGCCAGCAGCCCACCCCGCTCGGTGGCGGAGCGAGCCAATGAGCAGTTCTTC.

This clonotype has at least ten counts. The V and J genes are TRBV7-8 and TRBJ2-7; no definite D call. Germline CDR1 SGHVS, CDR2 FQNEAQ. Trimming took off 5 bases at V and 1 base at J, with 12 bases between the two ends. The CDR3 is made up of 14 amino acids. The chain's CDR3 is CASSVRPISYEQYF. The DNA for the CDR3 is TGTGCCAGCAGCGTCCGACCGATTTCCTACGAGCAGTACTTC.

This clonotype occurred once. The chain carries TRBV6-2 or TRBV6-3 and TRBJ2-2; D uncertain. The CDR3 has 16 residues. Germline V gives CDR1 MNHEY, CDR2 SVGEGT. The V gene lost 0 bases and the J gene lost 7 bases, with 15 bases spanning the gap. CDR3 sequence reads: CASSYSIVQRNGELFF. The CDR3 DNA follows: TGTGCCAGCAGTTACTCGATCGTGCAGAGGAACGGGGAGCTGTTTTTT.

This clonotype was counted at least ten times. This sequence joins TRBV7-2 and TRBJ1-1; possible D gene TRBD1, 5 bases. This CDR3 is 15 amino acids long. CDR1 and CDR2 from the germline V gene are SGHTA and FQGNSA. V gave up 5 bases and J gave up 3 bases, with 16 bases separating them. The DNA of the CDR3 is TGTGCCAGCAGCCTACCGGGACGAGGGGACACTGAAGCTTTCTTT. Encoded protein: CASSLPGRGDTEAFF.

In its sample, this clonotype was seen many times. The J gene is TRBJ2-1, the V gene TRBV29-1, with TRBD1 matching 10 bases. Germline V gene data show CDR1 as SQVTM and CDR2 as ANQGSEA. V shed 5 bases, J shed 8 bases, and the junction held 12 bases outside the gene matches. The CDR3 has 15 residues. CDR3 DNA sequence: TGCAGCGTTATACCCTGGACAGGGGGTAACGATGAGCAGTTCTTC. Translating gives CSVIPWTGGNDEQFF.

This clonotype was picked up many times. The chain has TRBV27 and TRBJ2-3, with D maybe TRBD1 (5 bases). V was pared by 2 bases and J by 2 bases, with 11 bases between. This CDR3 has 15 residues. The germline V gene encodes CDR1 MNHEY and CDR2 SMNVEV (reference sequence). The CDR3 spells CASSLTQALTDTQYF. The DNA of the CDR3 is TGTGCCAGCAGTTTAACACAGGCCCTCACAGATACGCAGTATTTT.